The rows below give T cell receptor beta chains drawn from one sample of a study of T-cell reconstitution after alpha-beta-depleted transplantation in children. TCRdb re-analysed the PCR reads in MiXCR, keeping a single row per CDR3 protein. The top ten clones hold approximately 15% of a sample with fewer than 95,000 distinct CDR3 sequences, less than 15% of them seen once. Sequenced here: PBMCs from the stem cell graft donor, sampled from the stem cell graft. The receptors originated from a human donor who donated a stem cell graft to a child with inherited bone marrow failure. Each CDR3 is given with its conserved first and last residue. D genes are given only for firm matches. The size field is filled for only some rows; it gives once, few, many or a size class.

D gene,V gene,J gene,clone size,CDR3 protein,CDR3 DNA
TRBD2,TRBV7-2,TRBJ2-2,many,CASISPGTSGREELFF,TGTGCCAGCATTTCGCCCGGAACTAGCGGCAGGGAGGAGCTGTTTTTT
TRBD2,TRBV5-1,TRBJ2-7,many,CASSLRTSGRDPYEQYF,TGCGCCAGCAGCCTGAGGACTAGCGGGAGGGATCCCTACGAGCAGTACTTC
TRBD2,TRBV2,TRBJ2-1,few,CAICPAKVAGGSYNEQFF,TGTGCCATCTGCCCCGCCAAGGTAGCGGGCGGGTCCTACAATGAGCAGTTCTTC
TRBD2,TRBV29-1,TRBJ2-1,few,CSVEDRGGLAGANEQFF,TGCAGCGTTGAAGATCGGGGGGGCCTAGCGGGAGCCAATGAGCAGTTCTTC
.,TRBV30,TRBJ2-3,.,CAWSAENTQYF,TGTGCCTGGAGCGCTGAAAATACGCAGTATTTT
.,TRBV5-1,TRBJ2-6,many,CASDQGGLGSWANVLTF,TGCGCCAGCGACCAGGGGGGACTCGGCTCTTGGGCCAACGTCCTGACTTTC
TRBD1,TRBV10-3,TRBJ2-7,many,CAISEGGGQGLLYF,TGTGCCATCAGTGAGGGGGGGGGACAGGGGCTCCTGTACTTC
.,TRBV29-1,TRBJ1-4,many,CSTYTDEKLFF,TGCAGCACCTACACGGATGAAAAACTGTTTTTT
TRBD2,TRBV5-6,TRBJ2-5,many,CASSLRDYKETQYF,TGTGCCAGCAGCCTCCGGGACTACAAAGAGACCCAGTACTTC
TRBD2,TRBV28,TRBJ2-3,many,CASSLLAGAPTGGTQYF,TGTGCCAGCAGCCTGCTAGCGGGGGCCCCTACGGGGGGTACGCAGTATTTT
.,TRBV7-6,TRBJ2-5,once,CASSLTVQETQYF,TGTGCCAGCAGCTTGACGGTCCAAGAGACCCAGTACTTC
.,TRBV10-3,TRBJ2-1,many,CATAQAADYNEQFF,TGTGCCACCGCTCAGGCAGCCGACTACAATGAGCAGTTCTTC
TRBD2,TRBV28,TRBJ2-1,.,CASTPGGRAPFF,TGTGCCAGCACCCCAGGCGGGAGGGCCCCGTTCTTC
TRBD1,TRBV10-3,TRBJ1-2,many,CAIRGQEANYGYTF,TGTGCCATCAGGGGACAGGAGGCTAACTATGGCTACACCTTC
.,TRBV4-3,TRBJ2-1,many,CASSPSSQGIGVGEQFF,TGCGCCAGCAGTCCAAGCTCTCAGGGGATAGGTGTTGGTGAGCAGTTCTTC
.,TRBV9,TRBJ1-4,many,CASSVSAATNEKLFF,TGTGCCAGCAGCGTTTCAGCCGCAACTAATGAAAAACTGTTTTTT
.,TRBV29-1,TRBJ2-1,many,CSVGGEGGTYNEQFF,TGCAGCGTTGGGGGGGAGGGGGGCACTTACAATGAGCAGTTCTTC
.,TRBV6-1,TRBJ1-1,many,CASSEAGENTEAFF,TGTGCCAGCAGTGAAGCAGGGGAGAACACTGAAGCTTTCTTT
.,TRBV27,TRBJ2-3,many,CASSPRSQGADTQYF,TGTGCCAGCAGTCCCCGGTCACAGGGCGCAGATACGCAGTATTTT
.,TRBV7-2,TRBJ2-3,many,CASSFLTDTQYF,TGTGCCAGCAGCTTTCTCACAGATACGCAGTATTTT
.,TRBV20-1,TRBJ2-3,many,CSARGGASTDTQYF,TGCAGTGCTAGAGGGGGGGCGAGCACAGATACGCAGTATTTT
.,TRBV29-1,TRBJ2-7,many,CSVGGTDSYEQYF,TGCAGCGTTGGGGGCACAGACTCCTACGAGCAGTACTTC
.,TRBV20-1,TRBJ1-4,few,CSARDPGEKLFF,TGCAGTGCTAGAGATCCGGGGGAAAAACTGTTTTTT
.,TRBV4-1,TRBJ1-2,many,CASSRDGVNYGYTF,TGCGCCAGCAGCCGGGACGGTGTTAACTATGGCTACACCTTC
.,TRBV20-1,TRBJ1-3,many,CSARLGRSGNTIYF,TGCAGTGCTAGACTCGGCCGGTCTGGAAACACCATATATTTT
TRBD2,TRBV7-9,TRBJ2-1,many,CASSTGSGSFYNEQFF,TGTGCCAGCAGCACGGGCAGCGGGAGTTTCTACAATGAGCAGTTCTTC
TRBD2,TRBV6-2/TRBV6-3,TRBJ2-1,many,CASSPWSSGVGINEQFF,TGTGCCAGCAGTCCGTGGTCCAGCGGGGTCGGGATCAATGAGCAGTTCTTC
.,TRBV20-1,TRBJ1-1,many,CSANRGGTEAFF,TGCAGTGCCAATAGGGGGGGGACTGAAGCTTTCTTT
.,TRBV5-1,TRBJ1-1,many,CASSGTDLNTEAFF,TGCGCCAGCAGTGGGACGGATTTGAACACTGAAGCTTTCTTT
.,TRBV20-1,TRBJ1-1,many,CSARDPRAGTEAFF,TGCAGTGCTAGAGATCCCCGGGCGGGCACTGAAGCTTTCTTT
TRBD2,TRBV7-2,TRBJ2-1,many,CASSVTSTSYNEQFF,TGTGCCAGCAGCGTGACTAGCACTTCCTACAATGAGCAGTTCTTC
.,TRBV4-3,TRBJ2-5,few,CASSLQLAVGETQYF,TGCGCCAGCAGCCTCCAATTGGCCGTAGGGGAGACCCAGTACTTC
TRBD1,TRBV7-2,TRBJ1-2,many,CASSLKGGQGSTF,TGTGCCAGCAGCTTAAAGGGGGGACAGGGAAGCACCTTC
TRBD2,TRBV7-2,TRBJ2-1,.,CASSVTSGTYNEQFF,TGTGCCAGCAGCGTCACTAGCGGAACCTACAATGAGCAGTTCTTC
TRBD2,TRBV4-2,TRBJ2-7,.,CASSRLTGTSGSFFRSSYEQYF,TGTGCCAGCAGCCGACTTACCGGGACTAGCGGGAGTTTTTTTCGAAGCTCCTACGAGCAGTACTTC
TRBD1,TRBV6-2/TRBV6-3,TRBJ1-5,few,CASSWDRASYYSNQPQHF,TGTGCCAGCAGTTGGGACAGGGCCTCCTACTATAGCAATCAGCCCCAGCATTTT
.,TRBV5-1,TRBJ1-1,many,CASSWRDVNTEAFF,TGCGCCAGCAGCTGGCGGGACGTGAACACTGAAGCTTTCTTT
.,TRBV27,TRBJ2-1,many,CASSWGDSYNEQFF,TGTGCCAGCAGTTGGGGGGACTCCTACAATGAGCAGTTCTTC
.,TRBV20-1,TRBJ1-1,many,CSARAHSSLAEAFF,TGCAGTGCTAGAGCCCACAGTAGTCTCGCTGAAGCTTTCTTT
TRBD1,TRBV9,TRBJ2-1,many,CASSVGTGYYNEQFF,TGTGCCAGCAGCGTGGGGACAGGGTACTACAATGAGCAGTTCTTC
TRBD2,TRBV29-1,TRBJ2-7,many,CSVAGLAGGTYEQYF,TGCAGCGTTGCTGGACTAGCGGGAGGGACCTACGAGCAGTACTTC
.,TRBV13,TRBJ2-7,.,CASSAGTLYEQYF,TGTGCCAGCAGCGCTGGGACACTCTACGAGCAGTACTTC
.,TRBV7-2,TRBJ1-1,.,CASSLDRIGNTEAFF,TGTGCCAGCAGCTTAGACCGGATTGGTAACACTGAAGCTTTCTTT
.,TRBV6-2/TRBV6-3,TRBJ2-6,many,CASSITGTGANVLTF,TGTGCCAGCAGTATAACAGGAACTGGGGCCAACGTCCTGACTTTC
TRBD2,TRBV5-1,TRBJ2-1,many,CASSLLAGSWNEQFF,TGCGCCAGCAGCCTGCTAGCGGGATCGTGGAATGAGCAGTTCTTC
.,TRBV8-2,TRBJ2-5,.,CTYVECLGGETQYF,TGTACGTATGTTGAATGTCTTGGGGGAGAGACCCAGTACTTC
.,TRBV20-1,TRBJ1-5,many,CSASLPRGGRDQPQHF,TGCAGTGCTAGTCTTCCGAGGGGAGGGCGAGATCAGCCCCAGCATTTT
TRBD1,TRBV6-1,TRBJ1-6,.,CASKGDRINSPLHF,TGTGCCAGCAAAGGGGACAGGATAAATTCACCCCTCCACTTT
TRBD2,TRBV6-2/TRBV6-3,TRBJ2-1,.,CASKGLAGPSSYNEQFF,TGTGCCAGCAAGGGACTAGCGGGGCCAAGCTCCTACAATGAGCAGTTCTTC
.,TRBV29-1,TRBJ1-1,few,CSVEDWSTGGTDDTEAFF,TGCAGCGTTGAAGATTGGTCAACCGGGGGAACGGATGACACTGAAGCTTTCTTT
TRBD1,TRBV11-2,TRBJ2-1,once,CASSLDQGARYNEQFF,TGTGCCAGCAGCTTAGATCAGGGGGCGAGGTACAATGAGCAGTTCTTC
TRBD2,TRBV7-3,TRBJ2-2,many,CASSPWTSGRVNTGELFF,TGTGCCAGCAGCCCCTGGACTAGCGGGAGAGTAAACACCGGGGAGCTGTTTTTT
.,TRBV6-1,TRBJ2-1,many,CASSENGRWNNEQFF,TGTGCCAGCAGTGAAAACGGGAGATGGAACAATGAGCAGTTCTTC
TRBD1,TRBV6-2/TRBV6-3,TRBJ2-4,many,CASSYSRTGDLAKNIQYF,TGTGCCAGCAGTTACTCGCGTACAGGGGATTTGGCCAAAAACATTCAGTACTTC
.,TRBV15,TRBJ2-7,many,CATSRDRAVDEQYF,TGTGCCACCAGCAGAGATAGGGCAGTAGACGAGCAGTACTTC